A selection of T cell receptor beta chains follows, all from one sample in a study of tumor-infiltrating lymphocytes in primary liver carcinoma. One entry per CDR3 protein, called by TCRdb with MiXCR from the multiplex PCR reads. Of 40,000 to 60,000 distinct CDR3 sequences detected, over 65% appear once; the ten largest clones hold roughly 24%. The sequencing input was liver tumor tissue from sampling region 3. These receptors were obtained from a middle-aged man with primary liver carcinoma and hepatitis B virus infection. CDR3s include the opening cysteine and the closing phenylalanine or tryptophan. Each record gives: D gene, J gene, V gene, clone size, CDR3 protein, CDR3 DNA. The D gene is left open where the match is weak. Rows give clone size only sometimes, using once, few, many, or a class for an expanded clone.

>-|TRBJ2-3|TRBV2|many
CASSNRDLTDTQYF
TGTGCCAGCAGTAACCGGGACCTCACAGATACGCAGTATTTT
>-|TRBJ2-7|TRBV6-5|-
CASTYSQSGTYEQYF
TGTGCCAGTACCTACTCCCAGTCAGGCACCTACGAGCAGTACTTC
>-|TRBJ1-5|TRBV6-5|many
CASSKTTNQPQHF
TGTGCCAGCAGTAAGACAACCAATCAGCCCCAGCATTTT
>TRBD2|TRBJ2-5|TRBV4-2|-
CASSQDWGLGVENQYF
TGTGCCAGCAGCCAAGATTGGGGACTAGGCGTAGAGAACCAGTACTTC
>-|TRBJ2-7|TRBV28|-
CASSFLSWKGYEQCF
TGTGCCAGCAGTTTCTTGAGCTGGAAAGGTTACGAGCAGTGCTTC
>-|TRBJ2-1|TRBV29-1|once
CSVNTGGRNEQFF
TGCAGCGTCAACACGGGTGGACGGAACGAGCAGTTCTTC
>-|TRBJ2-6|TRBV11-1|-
CVSSPRGSGVNPGANLLTF
TGTGTCAGCAGCCCCCGGGGGAGCGGTGTTAACCCTGGGGCCAACCTCCTGACTTTC
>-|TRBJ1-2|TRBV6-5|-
CANRLAANYRYTF
TGTGCCAACAGACTAGCGGCTAACTATCGCTACACCTTC
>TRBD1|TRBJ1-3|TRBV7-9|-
CASSLCWDRGPAGNTIYF
TGTGCCAGCAGCCTGTGCTGGGACAGGGGACCTGCCGGAAACACCATATATTTT
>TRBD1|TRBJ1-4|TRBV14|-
CASSRLLGDRDFEKLFF
TGTGCAAGCAGCCGCTTGTTAGGGGACAGGGACTTTGAAAAACTGTTTTTT
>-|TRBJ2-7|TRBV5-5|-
CASSRAGTGGYVQYF
TGTGCCAGCAGCCGGGCCGGGACTGGGGGTTACGTACAGTACTTC
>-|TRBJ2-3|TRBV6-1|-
CASRTIDSGTDTQYF
TGTGCCAGCAGAACCATCGACAGTGGCACAGATACGCAGTATTTT
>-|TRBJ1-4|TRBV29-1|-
CNVARGEKLFF
TGTAACGTTGCACGGGGGGAAAAACTGTTTTTT
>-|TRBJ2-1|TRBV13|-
CASSLGRGPFF
TGCGCCAGCAGCCTAGGCCGGGGTCCGTTCTTC
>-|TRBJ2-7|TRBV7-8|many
CASSPRENSYEQYF
TGTGCCAGCAGCCCCCGGGAGAACTCCTACGAGCAGTACTTC
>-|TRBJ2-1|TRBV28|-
CASSLGLSYNEQFF
TGTGCCAGCAGCTTGGGTCTTTCCTACAATGAGCAGTTCTTC
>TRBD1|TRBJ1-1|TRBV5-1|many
CASSTWGQMNTEAFF
TGCGCCAGCAGCACATGGGGACAGATGAACACTGAAGCTTTCTTT
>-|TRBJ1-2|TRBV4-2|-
CVSSQDSGQGYGYTF
TGTGTCAGCAGCCAAGATAGTGGGCAGGGGTATGGTTACACCTTC
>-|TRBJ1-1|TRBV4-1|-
CATSLVLTWEMEAFF
TGCGCCACCAGCCTAGTGCTAACATGGGAAATGGAAGCCTTCTTT
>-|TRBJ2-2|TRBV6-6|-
CASRGDGELFF
TGTGCCAGCAGGGGCGACGGGGAGCTGTTTTTT
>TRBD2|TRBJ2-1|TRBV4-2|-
CANSQAGPDDEQCF
TGTGCCAACAGCCAAGCGGGACCCGATGATGAGCAGTGCTTC
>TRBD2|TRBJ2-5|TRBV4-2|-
CASSQDWGLALETQYF
TGTGCCAGCAGTCAAGATTGGGGACTAGCCTTAGAGACCCAGTACTTC
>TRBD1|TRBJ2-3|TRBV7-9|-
CDSSSTGGRGSSTDTQCF
TGTGACAGCAGCTCCACAGGGGGCAGGGGGTCTAGCACAGATACGCAGTGTTTT
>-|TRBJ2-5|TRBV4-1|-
CASNQDMNGHETQYF
TGCGCCAGCAACCAAGATATGAACGGCCATGAGACCCAGTACTTC
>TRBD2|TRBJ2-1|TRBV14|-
CVSSQDAGSGRSQRGYEQFF
TGTGTCAGCAGCCAAGACGCCGGGTCAGGTCGGAGTCAGCGGGGGTATGAGCAGTTCTTC
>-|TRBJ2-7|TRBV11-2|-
CASSLSVGISYVHYF
TGTGCCAGCAGCCTATCTGTGGGAATATCCTACGTACATTACTTC
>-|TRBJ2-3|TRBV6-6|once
CASSPAYLTDMHYF
TGTGCCAGCAGTCCTGCCTACCTCACAGATATGCATTATTTT
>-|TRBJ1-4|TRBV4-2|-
CASSQGRGFGEKLFF
TGTGCCAGCAGCCAAGGCCGGGGGTTCGGTGAAAAACTGTTTTTT
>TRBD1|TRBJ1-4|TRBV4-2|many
CASSPPDRETRKLFF
TGTGCCAGCAGCCCCCCGGACAGGGAGACAAGAAAACTGTTTTTT
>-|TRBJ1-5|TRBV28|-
CANSLDRDIEKGNQPQHF
TGTGCCAACAGTCTTGACCGGGACATTGAGAAGGGCAATCAGCCCCAGCATTTC
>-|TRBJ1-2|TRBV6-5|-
CANSYLRGGREKGYTF
TGTGCCAACAGTTACCTGCGGGGAGGCAGGGAAAAAGGCTACACCTTC
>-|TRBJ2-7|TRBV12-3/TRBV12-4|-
CASSPRDRIHEQYF
TGTGCCAGCAGCCCCCGTGACAGAATCCACGAGCAGTACTTC
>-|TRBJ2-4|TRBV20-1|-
CSARDGALAKNIQYF
TGCAGTGCTAGAGATGGGGCCCTAGCCAAAAACATTCAGTACTTC
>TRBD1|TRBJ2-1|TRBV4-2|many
CASSLPGQNYNEQFF
TGTGCCAGCAGCCTCCCGGGACAGAACTACAATGAGCAGTTCTTC
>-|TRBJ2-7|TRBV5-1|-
CAGSFEQTAYEQYF
TGCGCCGGCAGCTTCGAGCAGACTGCCTACGAGCAGTACTTC
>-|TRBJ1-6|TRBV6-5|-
CASRVWYNSSLHF
TGTGCCAGCAGGGTTTGGTATAATTCATCCCTCCACTTT
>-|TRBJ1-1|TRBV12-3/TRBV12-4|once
CASSLPGMAFF
TGTGCCAGCAGTTTGCCAGGAATGGCCTTCTTT
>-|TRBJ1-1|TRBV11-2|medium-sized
CASSLDLGTEAFF
TGTGCCAGCAGCTTAGATCTGGGGACGGAAGCTTTCTTT
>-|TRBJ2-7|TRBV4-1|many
CASSQEGQAYEQYF
TGCGCCAGCAGCCAAGAGGGGCAGGCCTACGAGCAGTACTTC
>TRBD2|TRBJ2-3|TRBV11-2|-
CGNSHTSGFEDTQYF
TGTGGCAATAGCCACACTAGCGGCTTCGAGGATACGCAGTATTTT
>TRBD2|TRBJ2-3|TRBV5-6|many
CASSSILWTPRSGRGRGTDTQYF
TGTGCCAGCAGCTCCATCCTCTGGACACCTCGCAGCGGGAGGGGTAGGGGCACAGATACGCAGTATTTT
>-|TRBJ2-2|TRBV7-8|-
CAGGFRVGELFF
TGTGCTGGCGGCTTTAGAGTGGGGGAGCTGTTTTTT
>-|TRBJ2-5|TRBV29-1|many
CSFGQGLGETQYF
TGCAGCTTTGGGCAGGGTTTGGGAGAGACCCAGTACTTC
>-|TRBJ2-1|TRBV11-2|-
CASSLLAREYNEQFF
TGTGCCAGCAGCTTACTGGCTAGAGAATACAATGAGCAGTTCTTC
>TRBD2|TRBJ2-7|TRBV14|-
CDSSQYSGLTYEQYF
TGTGACAGCAGCCAATATAGCGGGCTTACCTACGAGCAGTACTTC